This T cell receptor (beta chain) was recorded in a study of blood T cell repertoires in COVID-19 (dated by TCRdb to 2019 to 2021). Notes on the research overall: Samples from collaborators originated in the United States, Italy and Spain and spanned both the acute and convalescent phases of COVID-19. The material from the prospective study consisted of cDNA or gDNA derived from T cells, B-cell-depleted T cells, or PBMCs. The dataset comprised deeply sampled blood TCRbeta repertoires from subjects exposed to, actively infected with, or recovered from COVID-19. The repertoires were made available in a free public database intended to serve as a resource for research on the immune response to SARS-CoV-2. The samples were drawn from two sources: the first 160 participants of the ongoing ImmuneRACE study, and approximately 1,300 subjects contributed by 6 global collaborators. The sample metadata nearly always contained a de-identified subject ID, COVID-19 status, age in years and sex. Where available, HLA class I and class II types were taken from metadata supplied by the sample provider and were not determined by assay-based typing. General study outcomes and caveats: The quantity of clinical and demographic metadata differed by source and by participant and was supplied without curation.

The CDR3 covers 14 residues, taking in both the cysteine and the phenylalanine. The sequence is cut down to CDR3 DNA, 42 bases in frame from base 1. V and J lose 2 bases and 3 bases, and a span of 9 bases separates them. Sequences SGHRS (CDR1) and YFSETQ (CDR2) are obtained from the germline V gene. Participants in the prospective study were enrolled through a virtual design, were aged roughly 18 to 90 years, and lived in 20 to 30 United States geographic areas. Cohort assignment in the prospective study relied on participant-reported clinical history from a screening survey and a study questionnaire. Exposed participants had been in contact with someone with a PCR-confirmed or clinician-diagnosed COVID-19 case within 2 weeks of study entry. Each participant in the prospective study had whole blood, serum and a nasopharyngeal or oropharyngeal swab collected by mobile phlebotomists. Participants in the prospective study had the option to provide additional blood draws and questionnaires over a roughly two-month period. Blood samples from the prospective study were shipped frozen or at room temperature prior to DNA extraction.

The immunoSEQ Assay, a bias-controlled multiplex PCR, was used to amplify TCRbeta CDR3 regions from genomic DNA. Turning to the authors' computational methods: Nucleated cell counts per sample were estimated from amplification of reference gene primers within the assay. Sequence reads were collapsed and filtered to measure the absolute abundance of every unique TCRbeta CDR3 rearrangement. Productive Simpson clonality was computed per sample as the square root of Simpson's diversity index over productive rearrangements. Here the immuneACCESS table is served through TCRdb, limited to in-frame sequences with V and J called. Missing clones are a known gap in these copies; in checked studies unresolved V genes cover under half, and the rest lacks a known reason. The DNA gave D and trimming, while V, J and clone size come from that table. The sample records 200,000 or so clones, over 80% of which are singletons. 3.7% of the sample is in the top ten clones.

A note on this clone: Its antigen is unknown. No much larger clone is present one base from it, and per-base qualities are unavailable.

Here the chain combines TRBV5-1 and TRBJ2-1; the D gene is possibly TRBD2, with 6 bases matching. The origin of this receptor is a woman aged 25 to 39 who had been exposed to COVID-19. Input material: PBMCs or T cells enriched from blood (not recorded which). The CDR3 corresponds to CASSLVADYNEQFF. The DNA reads TGCGCCAGCAGCTTAGTAGCGGACTACAATGAGCAGTTCTTC.